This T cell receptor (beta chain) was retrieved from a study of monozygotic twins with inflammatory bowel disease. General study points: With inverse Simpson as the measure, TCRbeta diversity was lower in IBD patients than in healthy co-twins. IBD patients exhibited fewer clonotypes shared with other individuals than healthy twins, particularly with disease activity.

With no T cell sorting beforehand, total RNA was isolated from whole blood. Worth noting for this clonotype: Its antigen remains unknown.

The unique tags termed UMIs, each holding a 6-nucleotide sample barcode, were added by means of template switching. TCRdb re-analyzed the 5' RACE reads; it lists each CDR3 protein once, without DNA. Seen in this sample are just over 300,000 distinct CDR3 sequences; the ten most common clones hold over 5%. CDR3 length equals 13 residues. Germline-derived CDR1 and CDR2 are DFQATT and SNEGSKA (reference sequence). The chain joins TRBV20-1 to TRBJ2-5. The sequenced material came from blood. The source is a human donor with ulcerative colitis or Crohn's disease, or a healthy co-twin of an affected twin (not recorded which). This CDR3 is CSVTRVGQETQYF.